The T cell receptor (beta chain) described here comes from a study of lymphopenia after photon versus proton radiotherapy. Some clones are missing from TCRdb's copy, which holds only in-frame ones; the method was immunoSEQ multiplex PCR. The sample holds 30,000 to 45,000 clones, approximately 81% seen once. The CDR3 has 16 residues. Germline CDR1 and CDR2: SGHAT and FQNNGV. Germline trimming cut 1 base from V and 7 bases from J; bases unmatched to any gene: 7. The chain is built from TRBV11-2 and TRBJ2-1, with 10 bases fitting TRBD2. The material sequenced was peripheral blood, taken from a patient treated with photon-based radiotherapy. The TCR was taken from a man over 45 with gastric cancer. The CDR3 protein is CASSLAASGSGNEQFF. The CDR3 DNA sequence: TGTGCCAGCAGCTTAGCGGCTAGCGGGAGTGGGAATGAGCAGTTCTTC.